This T cell receptor beta chain appears in the sequencing data of a study of blood T cell repertoires in COVID-19. Study in general: From the United States, Italy and Spain came samples of acute and convalescent COVID-19. PBMCs, B-cell-depleted T cells, or T cells were the source of the cDNA or gDNA that made up the material.

Germline V gives CDR1 MNHEY, CDR2 SVGAGI. V shed 6 bases, J shed 6 bases, and the junction held 11 bases outside the gene matches. The CDR3 length is 15 residues. Original methodology: Reference gene primer amplification gave nucleated cell count estimates. TCRdb's table, derived via immunoSEQ multiplex PCR, lists solely in-frame clones and lacks some. Clonal size and the V and J genes are those of that table, whereas D and trimming came from the DNA. Among approximately 110,000 clones listed, less than 85% were seen once. V usage is TRBV6-5 and J usage is TRBJ2-1; 7 nucleotides match TRBD2. This sequence originates from a human donor in a cohort sampled during active COVID-19. The sequenced sample consisted of peripheral blood. CDR3 residues: CASSSGALGPNEQFF. The CDR3 DNA is TGTGCCAGCAGCAGCGGGGCCCTAGGACCCAATGAGCAGTTCTTC.